This T cell receptor beta chain was sequenced for a study of blood T cells in healthy people across ages. Study-level results: In long-lived donors, naive CD4+ cell counts and diversity exceeded those of aged donors. Conclusively comparing naive with antigen-experienced cells was impossible with unsorted PBMCs. Researchers judged that diversity estimates from one million T cells fell short of true values.

Together with a sample-barcoded 5' primer, a J-beta primer mix was included in a second PCR lasting about 6 to 11 cycles. In TCRdb, the 5' RACE reads were re-called with MiXCR into one record per CDR3 protein. This sample has 800,000 or so distinct CDR3 sequences, with approximately 65% found just once. Germline V gene data show CDR1 as MNHNY and CDR2 as SVGAGI (reference sequence). The CDR3 runs 15 residues. With respect to this clonotype: Antigen specificity is unknown.

This receptor was obtained from a man aged 30-40 years in good health. The chain joins TRBV6-6 to TRBJ2-5; a possible D gene is TRBD1 (5 bases). With the DNA end fitting TRBJ2-7 better, the J assignment may be wrong. Sequencing was carried out using blood. CDR3 sequence (DNA): TGTGCCAGCACCGACATGGGGCAGAGCCTCTACGAGCAGTACTTC. It is translated as CASTDMGQSLYEQYF.